The entry below gives a single T cell receptor beta chain sequence along with its context. The antigen remains unidentified. The V gene's germline CDR1 is WNHNN and CDR2 SYGVQD (reference sequence). V lost 3 bases and J lost 1, with 15 bases in between. This CDR3 contains 16 residues. Profiling relied on immunoSEQ multiplex PCR, and the TCRdb table lists in-frame clones only, not all of them. Of 200,000 or so clones listed, 85% to 95% are singletons. These data are taken from a study of T cell responses to AZD1222 COVID-19 vaccine. Study findings and constraints: Among the donors, most were white British and more were female, and clonal diversity was possibly underestimated. At study baseline, merely six AZD1222 recipients were seropositive.

The clonotype was recovered from an adult who received the AZD1222 COVID-19 vaccine. The sample consisted of peripheral blood, taken 28 days after the second AZD1222 dose. The chain uses TRBV10-1 and TRBJ2-5; the D gene is possibly TRBD2 (5 bases). CDR3 DNA: TGCGCCAGCAGTGAATTCGGCGGAGGCCTCCAAGAGACCCAGTACTTC. Its translation: CASSEFGGGLQETQYF.